The 28 T cell receptor beta chains reported below all come from one sample, sequenced in a study of graft-versus-host responses after intestinal transplantation. Their antigens remain unidentified. Some clones are missing from TCRdb's copy, which holds only in-frame ones; the method was immunoSEQ multiplex PCR. This sample carries approximately 130,000 clones, over 85% of them seen once, and the ten largest clones take roughly 0.16%. The material sequenced was unstimulated CD4+ T cells sorted from spleen or lymph node cells, taken before intestinal transplant. The receptors were sampled from a human donor who received an intestinal transplant.

Worth noting for this clone: Because it lacks the conserved phenylalanine or tryptophan at the end, this CDR3 is likely a read error. The gene calls are TRBV5-4 and TRBJ1-2; D is unclear. V was clipped by 2 bases and J by 3 bases, with 8 bases between them. The germline V gene encodes CDR1 SGHNT and CDR2 YYREEE (reference sequence). The length of the CDR3 is 13 residues. The CDR3 DNA follows: TGTGCCAGCAGCTTTCAGACGGACTATGGCTACACCTCC. Protein: CASSFQTDYGYTS.

The genes are TRBV7-9 and TRBJ2-7; D may be TRBD1 (5 bases). CDR1 is SEHNR and CDR2 is FQNEAQ in the germline V gene (reference sequence). This CDR3 is built from 14 residues. The V gene lost 0 bases and the J gene lost 0 bases, with 6 bases spanning the gap. CDR3 DNA: TGTGCCAGCAGCTTAGCCAGGGCCTCCTACGAGCAGTACTTC. As protein: CASSLARASYEQYF.

The rearrangement links TRBV4-1 to TRBJ1-4; 7 bases match TRBD1. After removal of 3 bases from V and 8 bases from J, the junction contained 12 bases not matched to a gene. Germline V gives CDR1 MGHRA, CDR2 YSYEKL. This CDR3 spans 16 amino acids. CDR3 sequence reads: CASSHLARTGWEKLFF. The CDR3 DNA reads TGCGCCAGCAGCCATCTCGCGAGGACAGGCTGGGAAAAACTGTTTTTT.

The count of this clone is one. The V call is TRBV27, the J call TRBJ2-4, with TRBD1 matching 9 bases. Germline CDR1 is MNHEY and CDR2 is SMNVEV (reference sequence). The CDR3 has 16 residues. V was pared by 4 bases and J by 2 bases, with 6 bases of the junction left unmatched. The CDR3 DNA follows: TGTGCCAGCAGTTCGACAGGGGGGTCGACCAAAAACATTCAGTACTTC. It is translated as CASSSTGGSTKNIQYF.

The chain uses TRBV5-4 and TRBJ2-1; 12 bases line up with TRBD2. Germline V gene sequence: CDR1 SGHNT, CDR2 YYREEE (reference sequence). The V gene end was trimmed by 5 bases and the J gene end by 4 bases; junction bases not matched to a gene: 4. This CDR3 comprises 15 residues. The CDR3 DNA sequence: TGTGCCAGCAGTCCGACTAGCGGGGGATACAATGAGCAGTTCTTC. Amino acid sequence: CASSPTSGGYNEQFF.

The chain joins TRBV6-1 to TRBJ2-3, with 8 bases identical to TRBD1. The germline CDR1 and CDR2 sequences are MNHNS and SASEGT. Losses at the gene ends were 7 bases for V and 2 bases for J; bases not matched to a gene: 5. The CDR3 covers 14 residues. CDR3 nucleotide sequence: TGTGCCAGCAAAAACAGGGGGGCCACAGATACGCAGTATTTT. Its protein product is CASKNRGATDTQYF.

The chain has TRBV6-5 and TRBJ2-2; 10 bases align to TRBD1. The CDR3 is made up of 16 amino acids. Germline values: CDR1 MNHEY, CDR2 SVGAGI. Germline trimming cut 4 bases from V and 8 bases from J; bases unmatched to any gene: 10. CDR3 sequence (DNA): TGTGCCAGCAGTTTCCGGGACAGGGGAAGTTCGGGGGAGCTGTTTTTT. This translates into CASSFRDRGSSGELFF.

The chain employs TRBV4-1 and TRBJ1-2; 11 nucleotides match TRBD1. Trimming cost V 4 bases and J 7 bases; bases outside gene matches: 11. The CDR3 has 16 amino acids. CDR1 is MGHRA and CDR2 is YSYEKL in the germline V gene. CDR3 sequence reads: CASSPGTGGTYPGYTF. The CDR3 DNA follows: TGCGCCAGCAGCCCCGGGACAGGGGGGACATACCCTGGCTACACCTTC.

The chain carries TRBV5-6 and TRBJ2-7; 7 bases match TRBD2. V was clipped by 4 bases and J by 4 bases; unmatched bases: 8. The CDR3 sequence is 14 residues long. The V gene's germline CDR1 is SGHDT and CDR2 YYEEEE. The CDR3 sequence: CASSPVGGEYEQYF. CDR3 sequence (DNA): TGTGCCAGCAGCCCCGTGGGGGGGGAATACGAGCAGTACTTC.

J is TRBJ2-3 and V is TRBV5-1; D might be TRBD2 (7 bases). The germline CDR1 and CDR2 sequences are SGHRS and YFSETQ. CDR3 size: 13 residues. V gave up 2 bases and J gave up 6 bases, with 10 bases separating them. CDR3 bases: TGCGCCAGCAGCTTAGAGGGGGGGGATACGCAGTATTTT. It yields the protein CASSLEGGDTQYF.

The gene calls are TRBV5-3 and TRBJ1-6, with D unresolved. TRBV5-3 is an ORF; its function is uncertain. This CDR3 spans 16 amino acids. V gave up 4 bases and J gave up 0 bases, with 11 bases separating them. The CDR3 sequence: CARSPSGSSYNSPLHF. In DNA, the CDR3 is TGTGCCAGAAGCCCGTCGGGTAGCTCCTATAATTCACCCCTCCACTTT.

The chain couples TRBV7-3 to TRBJ2-1; TRBD2 agrees at 15 bases. This CDR3 spans 15 amino acids. V lost 4 bases and J lost 10; bases outside the gene matches: 5. Looked up from germline, CDR1 is SGHTA and CDR2 is FQGTGA. The CDR3 is CASSSGTSGGWEQFF. The CDR3 DNA reads TGTGCCAGCAGCTCCGGGACTAGCGGGGGGTGGGAGCAGTTCTTC. Combining the CDR3 with reference TRBV7-3 and TRBJ2-1 gives the whole variable domain GAGVSQTPSNKVTEKGKYVELRCDPISGHTALYWYRQSLGQGPEFLIYFQGTGAADDSGLPNDRFFAVRPEGSVSTLKIQRTERGDSAVYLCASSSGTSGGWEQFFGPGTRLTVL.

The chain is built from TRBV5-6 and TRBJ1-5, with no clear D. In germline, CDR1 is SGHDT, CDR2 YYEEEE. The CDR3 has 12 residues. Trimming cost V 5 bases and J 3 bases, with 6 bases left between them. DNA for the CDR3: TGTGCCAGCAGTTTACTCAATCAGCCCCAGCATTTT. This sequence encodes CASSLLNQPQHF. Based on the CDR3 plus reference TRBV5-6 and TRBJ1-5, the full variable domain is DAGVTQSPTHLIKTRGQQVTLRCSPKSGHDTVSWYQQALGQGPQFIFQYYEEEERQRGNFPDRFSGHQFPNYSSELNVNALLLGDSALYLCASSLLNQPQHFGDGTRLSIL.

The rearrangement joins TRBV18 to TRBJ1-4; 8 nucleotides match TRBD1. Germline trimming cut 3 bases from V and 11 bases from J; bases unmatched to any gene: 8. CDR1 and CDR2 (germline): KGHSH, LQKENI. The CDR3 length is 14 residues. Here the CDR3 reads CASSPPGQVGKLFF. The CDR3 coding sequence is TGTGCCAGCTCACCCCCGGGACAGGTCGGCAAACTGTTTTTT.

The chain combines TRBV2 with TRBJ1-1; D is undetermined. V lost 8 bases, J lost 1 base, and 5 bases lay in between. The CDR3 has 11 residues. Germline V CDR1 and CDR2: SNHLY, FYNNEI. Here the CDR3 reads CASRGNTEAFF. In DNA form, the CDR3 reads TGTGCCAGCCGAGGGAACACTGAAGCTTTCTTT.

V is TRBV4-1 and J is TRBJ2-4, with 8 bases identical to TRBD2. Germline CDR1 and CDR2: MGHRA and YSYEKL. The CDR3 has 14 residues. V shed 1 base, J shed 4 bases, and the junction held 0 bases outside the gene matches. The CDR3 region has the DNA TGCGCCAGCAGCCAAGTAGCGGGGAAAAACATTCAGTACTTC. This codes for CASSQVAGKNIQYF.

This chain uses TRBV6-1 with TRBJ2-7; 7 nucleotides line up with TRBD2. V was clipped by 3 bases and J by 9 bases; unmatched bases: 5. CDR1 is MNHNS, CDR2 SASEGT, per germline. CDR3 length equals 12 residues. CDR3 sequence (DNA): TGTGCCAGCAGTGAGGGAGGGTCCTGGCAGTACTTC. The encoded protein is CASSEGGSWQYF.

This chain links TRBV6-1 with TRBJ2-7; tentatively, D is TRBD1 (6 bases). The CDR3 runs 15 residues. Germline CDR1 is MNHNS and CDR2 is SASEGT. Trimming removed 6 bases from V and 0 bases from J, with 15 bases in between. CDR3 sequence: CASRPGQWSSYEQYF. The CDR3 DNA sequence: TGTGCCAGCAGACCCGGACAGTGGAGCTCCTACGAGCAGTACTTC.

This chain links TRBV7-3 with TRBJ1-1; 7 bases are shared with TRBD1. Germline V gene data show CDR1 as SGHTA and CDR2 as FQGTGA. The CDR3 sequence is 21 residues long. Trimming took 3 bases from V and 8 from J; bases not matched to a gene: 30. Written as DNA, the CDR3 is TGTGCCAGCAGCTTTGGGCCGGGGCGGGACAGTGTTAGTAAGGTCTGTTTGGAAGCTTTCTTT. Its protein is CASSFGPGRDSVSKVCLEAFF.

The chain employs TRBV18 and TRBJ2-7; tentative D call: TRBD2 (6 bases). V lost 4 bases, J lost 5 bases, and 27 bases lay in between. CDR1 KGHSH and CDR2 LQKENI come from the germline V gene. The CDR3 is made up of 18 amino acids. The DNA for the CDR3 is TGTGCCAGCTCACTTACCCGCCAGTTGTCGGGGGAAGGTAACGAGCAGTACTTC. It translates to CASSLTRQLSGEGNEQYF.

This sequence joins TRBV28 and TRBJ1-6; D might be TRBD1 (6 bases). Trimming took 2 bases from V and 9 from J, leaving 11 bases between them. Germline V CDR1 and CDR2: MDHEN, SYDVKM. The CDR3 runs 14 residues. Written as DNA, the CDR3 is TGTGCCAGCAGTTTAAACAGGGCTGGTTCACCCCTCCACTTT. Encoded protein: CASSLNRAGSPLHF. The full variable domain, completed using reference TRBV28 and TRBJ1-6, is DVKVTQSSRYLVKRTGEKVFLECVQDMDHENMFWYRQDPGLGLRLIYFSYDVKMKEKGDIPEGYSVSREKKERFSLILESASTNQTSMYLCASSLNRAGSPLHFGNGTRLTVT.

This chain links TRBV19 with TRBJ1-1; maybe TRBD1 (5 bases). Trimming shortened V by 1 base and J by 5 bases, and 14 bases separated the two germline ends. Germline CDR1 LNHDA, CDR2 SQIVND (reference sequence). The CDR3 spans 15 residues. CDR3 sequence reads: CASSIVRGVGTEAFF. CDR3 sequence (DNA): TGTGCCAGTAGTATAGTTCGGGGGGTAGGGACTGAAGCTTTCTTT.

J is TRBJ2-1 and V is TRBV7-9; a weak D match, TRBD2 (5 bases). V lost 2 bases and J 4 bases, leaving 12 bases between the germline ends. This CDR3 has 15 residues. Germline values: CDR1 SEHNR, CDR2 FQNEAQ (reference sequence). CDR3 residues: CASSLLAGPYNEQFF. In DNA, the CDR3 is TGTGCCAGCAGCTTACTAGCCGGCCCGTACAATGAGCAGTTCTTC.

The chain couples TRBV27 to TRBJ2-7; 10 bases match TRBD1. The CDR3 runs to 14 residues. CDR1 and CDR2 (germline): MNHEY, SMNVEV (reference sequence). V dropped 5 bases and J dropped 2; count of bases not matched to a gene: 3. The CDR3 here is CASSRGQGAYEQYF. CDR3 nucleotide sequence: TGTGCCAGCAGTCGAGGACAGGGGGCCTACGAGCAGTACTTC.

The chain employs TRBV25-1 and TRBJ2-7; tentatively, D is TRBD1 (5 bases). Trimming removed 1 base at V and 6 bases at J, with 7 bases between. This CDR3 is 12 amino acids long. Germline V lookup: CDR1 MGHDK, CDR2 SYGVNS. CDR3 nucleotide sequence: TGTGCCAGCAGTGAATTTAGGGGCGAGCAGTACTTC. This sequence encodes CASSEFRGEQYF.

The chain combines TRBV10-1 with TRBJ1-6; unclear D gene. The CDR3 sequence is 13 residues long. Between the trimmed V and J ends, which lost 2 bases and 4 bases, there was a span of 3 bases. The germline gives CDR1 WNHNN, CDR2 SYGVQD (reference sequence). DNA for the CDR3: TGCGCCAGCAGTGAGGGGTATAATTCACCCCTCCACTTT. Amino acid sequence: CASSEGYNSPLHF.

V gene TRBV11-3 combines with J gene TRBJ2-7, with TRBD2 identical over 8 bases. Germline assignment: CDR1 SGHNT and CDR2 YENEEA. The V gene end was trimmed by 3 bases and the J gene end by 4 bases; junction bases not matched to a gene: 5. The CDR3 runs to 14 residues. This CDR3 is CASSLGAGDYEQYF. CDR3 in DNA: TGTGCCAGCAGCTTGGGAGCGGGGGATTACGAGCAGTACTTC.

V usage is TRBV7-3 and J usage is TRBJ2-3; 8 nucleotides match TRBD2. This CDR3 spans 15 amino acids. Unmatched junction bases numbered 4, after V lost 4 bases and J lost 1 base. Germline V gene data show CDR1 as SGHTA and CDR2 as FQGTGA. In DNA form, the CDR3 reads TGTGCCAGCAGCTCCAATAGCGGGGGCACAGATACGCAGTATTTT. Translated, it gives CASSSNSGGTDTQYF.